Presented here are 19 T cell receptor beta chains from one specimen sequenced in a study of blood T cell repertoires in COVID-19. TCRdb's copy holds only in-frame clones and misses some; the assay was immunoSEQ multiplex PCR. The profile covers about 180,000 clones, with around four fifths appearing a single time and 17% taken by the ten largest. Sequencing input: PBMCs or T cells enriched from blood (not recorded which). Receptors were obtained from a woman aged 45 to 65 who had recovered from COVID-19.

The chain carries TRBV12-5 and TRBJ1-3, with TRBD1 matching over 7 bases. This CDR3 spans 17 amino acids. V gave up 0 bases and J gave up 4 bases; unmatched junction bases: 9. The germline gives CDR1 LGHNT, CDR2 FRNRAP. The CDR3 DNA reads as TGTGCTAGTGGTTTGGTACTAGAGGGGGCGCTGGGAAACACCATATATTTT. Translation gives CASGLVLEGALGNTIYF.

The rearrangement links TRBV5-1 to TRBJ2-1, with D hard to call. This CDR3 is 14 amino acids long. Trimming stripped 0 bases from V and 6 bases from J, with 10 bases between. Germline loops: CDR1 SGHRS, CDR2 YFSETQ. CDR3 bases: TGCGCCAGCAGCTTGGCCGAAGCCCCCAATGAGCAGTTCTTC. It specifies CASSLAEAPNEQFF.

V is TRBV7-7 and J is TRBJ1-1; a weak D match, TRBD1 (5 bases). Germline-derived CDR1 and CDR2 are SSHAT and FNYEAQ (reference sequence). This CDR3 is 16 amino acids long. V lost 2 bases and J 1 base, leaving 14 bases between the germline ends. CDR3 in amino acids: CASSLTPDRGNTEAFF. Here the CDR3 DNA reads TGTGCCAGCAGCTTAACCCCTGACAGAGGGAACACTGAAGCTTTCTTT.

The chain links TRBV10-3 to TRBJ1-5; 7 bases align to TRBD1. CDR1 and CDR2 (germline): ENHRY, SYGVKD. Unmatched junction bases numbered 8, after V lost 5 bases and J lost 7 bases. The CDR3 sequence is 14 residues long. The CDR3 spells CAISQQGREQPQHF. Written as DNA, the CDR3 is TGTGCCATCAGTCAACAGGGGAGAGAACAGCCCCAGCATTTT.

This clone showed up just once. The J gene is TRBJ2-3, the V gene TRBV4-2; 7 bases match TRBD2. Germline V CDR1 and CDR2: LGHNA, YNFKEQ. The V and J ends lost 1 base and 0 bases, in that order; junction bases with no gene match: 4. The CDR3 covers 16 residues. The CDR3 protein is CASSQGGGRSTDTQYF. The DNA of the CDR3 is TGTGCCAGCAGCCAAGGGGGCGGGAGAAGCACAGATACGCAGTATTTT.

The chain employs TRBV28 and TRBJ1-3, with unresolved D. The germline CDR1 and CDR2 sequences are MDHEN and SYDVKM. The CDR3 spans 14 residues. The V end lost 4 bases, the J end lost 3 bases, and 10 bases lay between the germline ends. The CDR3 coding sequence is TGTGCCAGCAGTTATGGCGGAAGTGGAAACACCATATATTTT. This translates into CASSYGGSGNTIYF.

CDR3 residues: CASSYSGQGYGYTF. The CDR3 DNA sequence: TGTGCCAGCAGTTACTCGGGACAGGGTTATGGCTACACCTTC. The V call is TRBV6-5, the J call TRBJ1-2, with 9 nucleotides matching TRBD1. CDR1 MNHEY and CDR2 SVGAGI come from the germline V gene. The CDR3 is made up of 14 amino acids. The V segment lost 0 bases and the J segment 5 bases; nucleotides outside the gene matches: 1.

The chain uses TRBV15 and TRBJ1-2; tentatively, D is TRBD1 (6 bases). The CDR3 is made up of 14 amino acids. The germline gives CDR1 LNHNV, CDR2 YYDKDF (reference sequence). V lost 1 base, J lost 5 bases, and 11 bases lay in between. The DNA for the CDR3 is TGTGCCACCAGCAGAGGGACAGAAGTTTATGGCTACACCTTC. It specifies CATSRGTEVYGYTF. Combining the CDR3 with reference TRBV15 and TRBJ1-2 gives the whole variable domain DAMVIQNPRYQVTQFGKPVTLSCSQTLNHNVMYWYQQKSSQAPKLLFHYYDKDFNNEADTPDNFQSRRPNTSFCFLDIRSPGLGDTAMYLCATSRGTEVYGYTFGSGTRLTVV.

This clone was detected a few times. This chain connects TRBV28 to TRBJ1-1, with D hard to call. There are 13 residues in the CDR3. Between the trimmed V and J ends, which lost 7 bases and 1 base, there was a span of 10 bases. Per the germline V gene, CDR1 is MDHEN and CDR2 is SYDVKM. In DNA form, the CDR3 reads TGTGCCAGCACCAAAGGAGGGAACACTGAAGCTTTCTTT. This codes for CASTKGGNTEAFF.

This clone was seen a handful of times. The chain links TRBV4-2 to TRBJ2-4, with D possibly matching TRBD1 (5 bases). The V gene's germline CDR1 is LGHNA and CDR2 YNFKEQ. The CDR3 contains 15 residues. Deletions cut 0 bases from V and 6 bases from J, with 12 bases between. For the CDR3, the DNA is TGTGCCAGCAGCCAAGATCCAGACAGTACAAACATTCAGTACTTC. The encoded protein is CASSQDPDSTNIQYF.

The V gene is TRBV18, the J gene TRBJ1-1; 7 bases match TRBD1. After removal of 2 bases from V and 0 bases from J, the junction contained 9 bases not matched to a gene. The CDR3 has 17 residues. The germline V gene encodes CDR1 KGHSH and CDR2 LQKENI. The CDR3: CASSPNTRTGMNTEAFF. The DNA for the CDR3 is TGTGCCAGCTCACCAAACACACGGACAGGTATGAACACTGAAGCTTTCTTT.

The V gene is TRBV28, the J gene TRBJ2-3, with 11 bases fitting TRBD1. With V trimmed by 6 bases and J by 3 bases, 14 bases remained unmatched. CDR1 MDHEN and CDR2 SYDVKM come from the germline V gene. The CDR3 sequence is 18 residues long. The chain's CDR3 is CASSPISLRDRGTDTQYF. The CDR3 DNA is TGTGCCAGCAGCCCCATATCGCTCCGGGACAGGGGGACAGATACGCAGTATTTT.

The chain has TRBV12-3 or TRBV12-4 and TRBJ1-1, with a possible D match to TRBD1 (6 bases). The CDR3 is 13 residues long. V was pared by 2 bases and J by 3 bases, with 7 bases between. This CDR3 reads CASSLTGYTEAFF. The CDR3 DNA follows: TGTGCCAGCAGTTTAACAGGGTACACTGAAGCTTTCTTT.

J is TRBJ1-4 and V is TRBV6-6; D is perhaps TRBD1 (6 bases). CDR3 length: 12 amino acids. V was pared by 11 bases and J by 5 bases, with 12 bases between. The germline gives CDR1 MNHNY, CDR2 SVGAGI (reference sequence). For the CDR3, the DNA is TGTGCCGGGGGGGGGCAGAATGAAAAACTGTTTTTT. Translation: CAGGGQNEKLFF.

This clone was seen more than once but under ten times. The chain carries TRBV25-1 and TRBJ1-2, with a weak D call TRBD1 (6 bases). The CDR3 spans 14 residues. Per germline, CDR1 MGHDK and CDR2 SYGVNS. Trimming shortened V by 6 bases and J by 0 bases, and 11 bases separated the two germline ends. CDR3 residues: CASRAQGSNYGYTF. Written as DNA, the CDR3 is TGTGCCAGCAGAGCGCAGGGGTCTAACTATGGCTACACCTTC.

The V and J genes are TRBV2 and TRBJ2-7; D gene ambiguous. The V and J ends lost 8 bases and 7 bases respectively, with 18 bases between them. Looked up from germline, CDR1 is SNHLY and CDR2 is FYNNEI. This CDR3 comprises 13 residues. CDR3 bases: TGTGCCAGCCAACGCGCTCCCTTTCCAGAGCAGTACTTC. Amino acid sequence: CASQRAPFPEQYF. The variable domain in full, completed from reference TRBV2 and TRBJ2-7, reads EPEVTQTPSHQVTQMGQEVILRCVPISNHLYFYWYRQILGQKVEFLVSFYNNEISEKSEIFDDQFSVERPDGSNFTLKIRSTKLEDSAMYFCASQRAPFPEQYFGPGTRLTVT.

The sample holds a few counts of this clone. The V and J genes are TRBV19 and TRBJ1-5; no reliable D call. Looked up from germline, CDR1 is LNHDA and CDR2 is SQIVND (reference sequence). Trimming cost V 5 bases and J 3 bases, with 17 bases left between them. This CDR3 contains 16 residues. The CDR3 DNA follows: TGTGCCAGTAGTCCCGGGAGGTGGGGTAACAATCAGCCCCAGCATTTT. Its protein is CASSPGRWGNNQPQHF.

The rearrangement links TRBV14 to TRBJ2-3, with a possible D match to TRBD2 (6 bases). Trimming removed 3 bases from V and 4 bases from J, with 20 bases in between. The CDR3 length is 17 residues. The germline CDR1 and CDR2 sequences are SGHDN and FVKESK. DNA for the CDR3: TGTGCCAGCAGCCATCCGTGGGACTCAGGAGGATCAGATACGCAGTATTTT. This codes for CASSHPWDSGGSDTQYF.

The rearrangement uses TRBV28 and TRBJ2-5; D is ambiguous. There are 12 residues in the CDR3. CDR1 is MDHEN, CDR2 SYDVKM, per germline. Trimming removed 4 bases from V and 2 bases from J, with 5 bases in between. CDR3 sequence reads: CASSSVQETQYF. The CDR3 bases are TGTGCCAGCAGTTCGGTACAAGAGACCCAGTACTTC.